The next 20 T cell receptor beta chains were all read from a single sample in a study of control samples from healthy donors and cancer patients. Profiled with immunoSEQ multiplex PCR; TCRdb holds only in-frame clones, not every one. The repertoire holds about 73,000 clones, with around 92% as singletons. The sample consisted of PBMCs. The receptors originated from a man aged 55 to 69 with lung cancer.

This clone was detected once. The rearrangement uses TRBV5-4 and TRBJ2-3; D not resolved. This CDR3 is 12 amino acids long. CDR1 is SGHNT and CDR2 is YYREEE in the germline V gene (reference sequence). Trimming removed 4 bases from V and 5 bases from J, with 8 bases in between. DNA of the CDR3: TGTGCCAGCAGCCTTACGGGAGATACGCAGTATTTT. Translated, it gives CASSLTGDTQYF.

The genes are TRBV3-1 (or the pseudogene TRBV3-2) and TRBJ1-2; 7 bases are a match to TRBD1. The CDR3 length is 15 residues. With V trimmed by 8 bases and J by 1 base, 10 bases remained unmatched. CDR1 and CDR2 (germline): LGHDT, YNNKEL (reference sequence). The CDR3 here is CASGAYNRGNYGYTF. The CDR3 DNA reads TGTGCCAGCGGGGCTTACAACAGGGGTAACTATGGCTACACCTTC.

The chain couples TRBV15 to TRBJ1-5; possible D gene TRBD1, 5 bases. The CDR3 runs to 13 residues. Germline V gene sequence: CDR1 LNHNV, CDR2 YYDKDF (reference sequence). Trimming pared 5 bases from V and 7 bases from J, leaving 12 bases between. CDR3 nucleotides: TGTGCCACCAGCCTCTGGCGGGGGCAGCCCCAGCATTTT. Encoded protein: CATSLWRGQPQHF. Full variable domain (missing parts from reference TRBV15 and TRBJ1-5): DAMVIQNPRYQVTQFGKPVTLSCSQTLNHNVMYWYQQKSSQAPKLLFHYYDKDFNNEADTPDNFQSRRPNTSFCFLDIRSPGLGDTAMYLCATSLWRGQPQHFGDGTRLSIL.

The V and J genes are TRBV30 and TRBJ1-5, with D uncertain. V shed 0 bases and J shed 9 bases, with 6 bases lying between them. CDR3 length: 11 amino acids. Germline loops: CDR1 GTSNPN, CDR2 SVGIG (reference sequence). As DNA, the CDR3 is TGTGCCTGGAGTGTAGGCGGGCCCCAGCATTTT. It yields the protein CAWSVGGPQHF.

V gene TRBV7-3 combines with J gene TRBJ1-6; the match to TRBD1 covers 7 bases. Germline V gives CDR1 SGHTA, CDR2 FQGTGA. V was pared by 2 bases and J by 9 bases, with 7 bases of the junction left unmatched. This CDR3 spans 15 amino acids. CDR3 sequence reads: CASSLEGASGSPLHF. The DNA for the CDR3 is TGTGCCAGCAGCTTAGAGGGGGCGAGTGGTTCACCCCTCCACTTT.

The V call is TRBV7-2, the J call TRBJ2-3; 7 nucleotides align to TRBD2. Germline CDR1 is SGHTA and CDR2 is FQGNSA. With V trimmed by 3 bases and J by 1 base, 4 bases remained unmatched. The CDR3 is 15 residues long. The CDR3 here is CASSFGGRGTDTQYF. The CDR3 DNA sequence: TGTGCCAGCAGCTTTGGGGGGAGGGGCACAGATACGCAGTATTTT.

This clone showed up just once. The chain has TRBV10-3 and TRBJ2-3; 8 bases align to TRBD2. The CDR3 has 15 amino acids. Germline V CDR1 and CDR2: ENHRY, SYGVKD. V shed 6 bases and J 1 base; nucleotides not matched to a gene: 6. This CDR3 reads CAISVGGAGTDTQYF. Written as DNA, the CDR3 is TGTGCCATCAGCGTCGGGGGGGCCGGCACAGATACGCAGTATTTT.

This chain uses TRBV5-1 with TRBJ2-2, with unresolved D. V lost 0 bases and J lost 3, with 9 bases in between. This CDR3 contains 15 residues. Germline CDR1 and CDR2: SGHRS and YFSETQ. In nucleotides, the CDR3 is TGCGCCAGCAGCTTGGTGGGTCTATACACCGGGGAGCTGTTTTTT. Translated: CASSLVGLYTGELFF. Full variable domain (outside the CDR3, taken from reference TRBV5-1 and TRBJ2-2): KAGVTQTPRYLIKTRGQQVTLSCSPISGHRSVSWYQQTPGQGLQFLFEYFSETQRNKGNFPGRFSGRQFSNSRSEMNVSTLELGDSALYLCASSLVGLYTGELFFGEGSRLTVL.

The gene calls are TRBV14 and TRBJ1-3; D is uncertain. V lost 4 bases and J lost 3, with 13 bases in between. CDR1 and CDR2 (germline): SGHDN, FVKESK. The CDR3 sequence is 15 residues long. CDR3 sequence (DNA): TGTGCCAGCAGCCGAGACCATGGACTTGGAAACACCATATATTTT. Translated, it gives CASSRDHGLGNTIYF.

Points on this clone: Relative to the germline gene, one junction end is altered; a read error may explain this. The chain uses TRBV5-1 and TRBJ2-2, with 9 positions matching TRBD1. Looked up from germline, CDR1 is SGHRS and CDR2 is YFSETQ. There are 15 residues in the CDR3. This chain's CDR3 is CTSSRDRANTGELFF. CDR3 DNA sequence: TGCACCAGCAGCCGGGACAGGGCGAACACCGGGGAGCTGTTTTTT.

With respect to this clone: One junction end disagrees with the germline gene, perhaps due to a read error. This specimen includes other DNA sequences encoding the same CDR3. This chain links TRBV6-5 with TRBJ1-2; possibly TRBD1 for D (5 bases). This CDR3 contains 12 residues. The V gene's germline CDR1 is MNHEY and CDR2 SVGAGI. The CDR3: CASSYGGIGYTF. CDR3 bases: TGCGCCAGCAGTTATGGGGGAATCGGCTACACCTTC.

This clone was seen a single time. The chain couples TRBV7-9 to TRBJ2-7; D perhaps matches TRBD1 (5 bases). The ends were cut back, 5 bases at V and 2 bases at J, with 19 bases in the middle. Germline lookup yields CDR1 SEHNR and CDR2 FQNEAQ (reference sequence). The CDR3 has 16 residues. CDR3 nucleotide sequence: TGTGCCAGCAGCGCATTGGGGCAGAGTCAAACCTACGAGCAGTACTTC. This codes for CASSALGQSQTYEQYF.

This chain connects TRBV9 to TRBJ2-7; the D gene could be TRBD1 or TRBD2 (5 bases each). Germline-derived CDR1 and CDR2 are SGDLS and YYNGEE. V was cut by 4 bases and J by 0 bases, with 17 bases left in between. There are 16 residues in the CDR3. The CDR3 nucleotides are TGTGCCAGCAGCCGTACCGGGACGGTAAGCTCCTACGAGCAGTACTTC. This encodes CASSRTGTVSSYEQYF.

V usage is TRBV19 and J usage is TRBJ2-3; D call uncertain. The germline V gene has CDR1 LNHDA and CDR2 SQIVND (reference sequence). Trimming stripped 9 bases from V and 5 bases from J, with 12 bases between. The CDR3 extends over 12 amino acids. CDR3 DNA: TGTGCCAGCTCCTACGGTTTAGATACGCAGTATTTT. Encoded protein: CASSYGLDTQYF.

This sequence joins TRBV6-5 and TRBJ1-2, with no clear D. V was clipped by 5 bases and J by 1 base, with 5 bases between them. The CDR3 contains 12 residues. The germline gives CDR1 MNHEY, CDR2 SVGAGI. CDR3 in DNA: TGTGCCAGCAGTCCCTTTAACTATGGCTACACCTTC. This encodes CASSPFNYGYTF.

The chain joins TRBV10-3 to TRBJ2-3, with 8 bases matching TRBD2. This CDR3 spans 14 amino acids. The junction had 6 bases not matched to a gene; V was cut back by 10 bases and J by 0 bases. Germline V CDR1 and CDR2: ENHRY, SYGVKD. CDR3 sequence: CATWRGASTDTQYF. Here the CDR3 DNA reads TGTGCCACATGGCGGGGGGCAAGCACAGATACGCAGTATTTT.

This chain uses TRBV24-1 with TRBJ2-6; D not certain. With 6 bases removed from V and 0 bases from J, the gap between germline ends came to 2 bases. The CDR3 totals 13 residues. Germline V lookup: CDR1 KGHDR, CDR2 SFDVKD. CDR3 loop: CATSISGANVLTF. Here the CDR3 DNA reads TGTGCCACCAGTATCTCTGGGGCCAACGTCCTGACTTTC.

The gene calls are TRBV18 and TRBJ1-2; the D gene is possibly TRBD1 (6 bases). CDR1 is KGHSH, CDR2 LQKENI, per germline. V lost 3 bases to trimming and J lost 7 bases, with 12 bases between them. The CDR3 is 13 residues long. CDR3 sequence: CASSPTGTAGYTF. The CDR3 DNA sequence: TGTGCCAGCTCACCGACAGGAACGGCTGGCTACACCTTC.

This chain uses TRBV6-6 with TRBJ2-3; a weak D match, TRBD2 (6 bases). The V end was cut by 6 bases, the J end by 2 bases, with 15 bases between. CDR1 is MNHNY, CDR2 SVGAGI, per germline (reference sequence). This CDR3 spans 15 amino acids. As DNA, the CDR3 is TGTGCCAGCAGCCCCCCGCGGGGCAACACAGATACGCAGTATTTT. It yields the protein CASSPPRGNTDTQYF.

The chain employs TRBV5-1 and TRBJ2-2, with D perhaps matching TRBD1 (6 bases). The CDR3 is 14 amino acids. CDR1 and CDR2 from the germline V gene are SGHRS and YFSETQ. With 5 bases removed from V and 5 bases from J, the gap between germline ends came to 13 bases. The CDR3 region is CASRRDMATGELFF. The CDR3 DNA reads as TGCGCCAGCAGACGGGACATGGCGACCGGGGAGCTGTTTTTT.